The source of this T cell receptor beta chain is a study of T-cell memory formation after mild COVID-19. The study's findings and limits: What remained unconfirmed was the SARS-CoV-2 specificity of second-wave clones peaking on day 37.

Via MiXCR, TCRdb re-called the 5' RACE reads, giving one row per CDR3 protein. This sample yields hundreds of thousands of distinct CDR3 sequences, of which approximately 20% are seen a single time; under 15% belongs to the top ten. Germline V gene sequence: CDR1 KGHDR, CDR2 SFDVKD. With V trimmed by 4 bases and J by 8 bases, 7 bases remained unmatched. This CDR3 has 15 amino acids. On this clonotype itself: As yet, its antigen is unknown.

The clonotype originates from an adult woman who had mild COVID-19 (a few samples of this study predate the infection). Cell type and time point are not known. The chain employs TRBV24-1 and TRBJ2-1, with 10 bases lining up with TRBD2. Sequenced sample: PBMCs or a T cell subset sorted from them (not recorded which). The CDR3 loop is CATSESGRARYEQFF. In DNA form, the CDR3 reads TGTGCCACCAGTGAAAGCGGGAGGGCCCGGTATGAGCAGTTCTTC.